This TCR beta chain is drawn from a study of cytomegalovirus exposure and HLA in healthy donors. In the PCR, 60 Vbeta and 13 Jbeta primers were used. As originally analysed: A later analysis counted approximately 88 million unique TCR beta chains, some 12 million shared. The repertoire was sequenced with immunoSEQ multiplex PCR; TCRdb's copy has only in-frame clones and lacks some. V, J and clone size were drawn from that table, and D and trimming were deduced from the DNA. The sample shows 85,000 to 130,000 clones, 76% of them seen only once. The V end was cut by 2 bases, the J end by 0 bases, with 6 bases between. CDR3 length: 14 amino acids. Germline V gives CDR1 SGHRS, CDR2 YFSETQ.

Sequences were obtained from PBMCs. The rearrangement links TRBV5-1 to TRBJ1-3; D ambiguous. This TCR came from a woman between 50 and 59 years old in good health and CMV-seropositive. In DNA, the CDR3 is TGCGCCAGCAGCTTTGGGAGCTCTGGAAACACCATATATTTT. This codes for CASSFGSSGNTIYF.